The table lists the clone carrying this T cell receptor (beta chain) with a few counts. Its cognate antigen is unknown. MiXCR was run by TCRdb on the RT-PCR reads, yielding one entry per CDR3 protein. The sample gives about 190,000 distinct CDR3 sequences, roughly an eighth of which show up once; 26% is in the top ten. Germline CDR1 is SEHNR and CDR2 is FQNEAQ (reference sequence). With 5 bases removed from V and 4 bases from J, the gap between germline ends came to 8 bases. The CDR3 spans 13 residues. This specimen comes from a study of response to subunit inactivated influenza vaccine. General observations from the study: T cells newly recruited by each seasonal influenza vaccination are few, the authors suggested.

The sequencing used CD8+ T cells sorted from PBMCs, collected 5 days after vaccination. The chain joins TRBV7-9 to TRBJ2-2, with D unclear. This receptor was taken from a man over 45 who received an inactivated influenza vaccine. CDR3 sequence reads: CASSHGSTGELFF. The CDR3 region has the DNA TGTGCCAGCAGCCACGGATCCACCGGGGAGCTGTTTTTT.